This T cell receptor beta chain appears in the sequencing data of a study of tumor and adjacent non-tumor tissue in lung cancer. CDR3 length: 13 amino acids. The library came from three nested PCR rounds adapted from ARM-PCR protocols. A single record per CDR3 protein comes from TCRdb applying MiXCR to the multiplex PCR reads. This sample has about 93,000 distinct CDR3 sequences, with just over 65% found just once. Concerning this clonotype: One junction end does not reproduce the germline sequence, and a read error may be involved.

The template was RNA from unsorted bulk tissue. This clonotype was obtained from a man aged 55 to 70 with non-small cell lung cancer. Sequenced material: lung tumor tissue. The rearrangement joins TRBV12-3 or TRBV12-4 to TRBJ2-5; 8 positions agree with TRBD1. In DNA form, the CDR3 reads TGTGCCAGCAGCGGACAGGGCGGGGAGACCCAGTGCTTC. Translated, it gives CASSGQGGETQCF.